This TCR beta chain was captured by sequencing in a study of control samples from healthy donors and cancer patients. Only a few counts were recorded for this clone. Method: immunoSEQ multiplex PCR; TCRdb's copy keeps in-frame clones and lacks some. The sample carries 100,000 to 150,000 clones, roughly 87% recorded once. The TCR sequence derives from a man aged 18 to 35 in good health. Sequencing was carried out using blood.

CDR3 coding DNA: TGTGCCAGCAGTGGTATAGCGGGAGGTACCGGGGAGCTGTTTTTT. This gives the protein CASSGIAGGTGELFF. This sequence joins TRBV6-4 and TRBJ2-2, with 10 bases aligning to TRBD2. The CDR3 is 15 residues long. V was clipped by 4 bases and J by 5 bases; unmatched bases: 4. Germline V CDR1 and CDR2: MRHNA, SNTAGT.